This T cell receptor beta chain was captured in a study of high-grade serous ovarian cancer treatment subgroups (dated by TCRdb to 2020 to 2023). A note on the overall study: Sequencing yielded a mean of 14,192 reads and approximately 7,000 unique TCR beta rearrangements per sample. One primary tumor sample and two metastatic tumor samples were collected from each patient, for a total of around 90 samples. The approximately 30-patient cohort included around 10 patients with no residual disease after primary surgery (R0), around 10 excellent NACT responders, and around 10 poor NACT responders. The study examined TCR beta repertoires in high-grade serous ovarian cancer patients who were grouped under a laparoscopic triage algorithm by complete gross resection or by neoadjuvant chemotherapy response. What the work shows at the level of the full study, not this receptor alone: TCR clonal relatedness showed a positive correlation with neoantigen level and a trend toward positive correlation with copy number variation and mutation load from whole-genome sequencing. Repertoire similarity ranging from about 0.095 to 0.85 was observed between tumors from the same patient, whereas almost no similarity was observed between different patients. Bulk tumor TCR sequencing lacked spatial information, limiting insight into HGSC tumor complexity and diversity. TCR repertoire analyses focused on CDR3; CDR1 and CDR2 were not analyzed.

A word on this clone: The antigen it recognizes is unknown. No base quality information exists; no much larger clone differs at one position.

Collection of tumor samples took place before definitive surgery or chemotherapy. Genomic DNA extraction was performed by the MD Anderson Biospecimen Extraction Resource, and TCR sequencing was carried out by the MD Anderson Cancer Genomics Laboratory. High-throughput TCR profiling via ImmunoSEQ was performed on the approximately 90 tumor samples. As for how the authors treated the data: To measure repertoire diversity, the metrics used were richness (unique productive sequences), clonality, evenness and relatedness, and the Bhattacharyya coefficient was used to assess similarity between samples. In a sensitivity analysis, TCRs with fewer than two reads were excluded, and consistent conclusions were obtained. In its TCRdb copy, this immuneACCESS table keeps in-frame sequences only and misses some clones. Where compared with another copy, unresolved V genes explain less than half of these, and the others have no known cause. V, J and clone size derive from that table, while D and trimming were established from the DNA sequence. Within this sample are about 12,000 clones, with about 88% of them counted one time only. In total, the top ten clones hold approximately 2.9% of the sample.

The sample comprised tumor tissue. The receptor was isolated from a human donor with high-grade serous ovarian cancer.

CDR3 region: CASSPRQGLVHEQYF. The DNA sequence reads TGTGCCAGCAGCCCGCGACAGGGGTTAGTCCACGAGCAGTACTTC. The receptor chain draws on TRBV11-2 and TRBJ2-7; 8 central bases correspond to TRBD1. The germline V gene sets CDR1 to SGHAT and CDR2 to FQNNGV. Relative to germline, V is missing 5 bases and J is missing 5 bases, with 11 bases of the junction outside any gene match. The CDR3 has 15 amino acids, counting the end cysteine and phenylalanine. Here the CDR3 DNA is all that survives: 45 bases in frame from base 1.